This T cell receptor beta chain was recovered during a study of identical twins. The CDR3 consists of 15 residues. Trimming removed 2 bases from V and 5 bases from J, with 16 bases in between. Germline values: CDR1 SGHRS, CDR2 YFSETQ. This clonotype occurred many times. TCRdb re-called the 5' RACE reads through MiXCR, storing one row per CDR3 protein. The table lists hundreds of thousands of distinct CDR3 sequences, roughly 8.6% of them singletons, with approximately 2% in the top ten. This sample was also put to use in a study of yellow fever vaccine responses in identical twins.

The chain recombines TRBV5-1 with TRBJ2-5, with D unclear. Sequencing input: memory (CD45RO+) T cells sorted from blood. This receptor was taken from a woman aged 18-30 years in good health. The CDR3 protein is CASSFGRAEFETQYF. Here the CDR3 DNA reads TGCGCCAGCAGCTTCGGACGGGCCGAGTTCGAGACCCAGTACTTC.